This entry is about one T cell receptor beta chain. In its sample, this clone was seen a few times. Its antigen target is currently unknown. Base qualities are not recorded, but no much larger clone differs from it by a single base. The sample originates from a study of pediatric ulcerative colitis (dated by TCRdb to the late 2010s). In the study overall: Several ulcerative colitis patients had pancolitis and two had left-sided colitis, with histology consistent with ulcerative colitis in all. From nine newly diagnosed, treatment-naive pediatric ulcerative colitis patients and a handful of non-IBD control children, paired blood and rectal samples were collected. By Pediatric Ulcerative Colitis Activity Index, two patients had mild disease, several had moderate disease and three had acute severe colitis. The paper as a whole reports these results and caveats: A couple of rectal CDR3 clonotypes were found in every ulcerative colitis patient but in no control. A couple of patients' blood samples yielded substantially fewer templates for technical reasons and were excluded from blood-rectal overlap analysis. Features of the rectal repertoire distinguished controls, mild-moderate colitis patients and acute severe colitis patients, and in acute severe colitis, rectal diversity was reduced because of clonal expansions. With only four individuals, the healthy control group was small. Because repertoires were derived from total lymphocyte DNA, patterns in rare subsets such as regulatory T cells may not have been reflected. Compared with controls, ulcerative colitis patients showed significantly higher autologous blood-rectal clonal overlap, a finding that suggests increased T cell trafficking to inflamed tissue.

Rearranged CDR3 beta regions were amplified from genomic DNA with multiplex V and J primers using the immunoSEQ TRB Survey service. Survey-level sequencing depth of up to 500,000 reads per sample was used to keep depth equal across samples. Libraries were purified, pooled and sequenced on Illumina technology. On the authors' methods: Productive clonality, sample overlap, pairwise scatters, CDR3 beta length, V/D/J gene usage and productiveness were assessed with immunoSEQ online tools. Alongside Shannon and Simpson indices, calculated diversity was computed as the number of unique rearrangements divided by total templates, multiplied by 100. For principal component analysis, Z-score normalized data were analyzed with the R prcomp function and the ggbiplot package. Blood-rectal clonal overlap within each subject was quantified with Morisita's index. The immuneACCESS repertoire file appears here via TCRdb, limited to in-frame rearrangements. These files lack a portion of the clones; in checked studies, under half of the deficit traces to unresolved V genes, and the cause of the others is not known. V, J and clone size derive from that table, while D and trimming were established from the DNA sequence. This sample lists about 64,000 clones; 77% were detected once. The ten largest account for around 5.3% of the sample.

Ulcerative colitis patients had received no immunosuppressive medication before the diagnostic colonoscopy. A blood sample was drawn at the time of the colonoscopy. The Wizard kit (Promega) was used to extract genomic DNA from the blood and intestinal samples. The CDR3 covers 14 residues, taking in both the cysteine and the phenylalanine. CDR3 DNA only is kept here, 42 bases in frame from base 1. CDR1 and CDR2 are read off the germline V gene as SGHTA and FQGTGA. V is pared back by 6 bases and J by 4 bases, with 15 bases lying between the germline termini. This TCR was sampled from a boy aged 5-17 years with moderate ulcerative colitis. Recombination joined TRBV7-3 with TRBJ1-2; a tentative D match to TRBD1 spans 5 bases. The sequencing sample was made of blood. The CDR3 amino acid sequence is: CASRYPGTGYGYTF. The DNA sequence is given as TGTGCCAGCAGGTATCCCGGGACGGGCTATGGCTACACCTTC. The variable domain in full, with residues beyond the CDR3 obtained from the reference TRBV7-3 and TRBJ1-2 genes, is GAGVSQTPSNKVTEKGKYVELRCDPISGHTALYWYRQSLGQGPEFLIYFQGTGAADDSGLPNDRFFAVRPEGSVSTLKIQRTERGDSAVYLCASRYPGTGYGYTFGSGTRLTVV.